One sample yielded the 32 T cell receptor beta chains listed below, sequenced in a study of blood T cell repertoires in COVID-19. The repertoire was sequenced with immunoSEQ multiplex PCR; TCRdb's copy has only in-frame clones and lacks some. The sample yields under 70,000 clones, over 80% seen once. Source material: peripheral blood. These receptors all stem from a woman aged 60-75 years with active or convalescent COVID-19.

The chain combines TRBV7-9 with TRBJ2-1, with TRBD1 matching over 10 bases. This CDR3 has 15 residues. Germline loops: CDR1 SEHNR, CDR2 FQNEAQ (reference sequence). With 4 bases clipped from V and 1 base from J, the junction kept 1 base outside the gene matches. CDR3 amino acids: CASSSGQGSYNEQFF. The CDR3 nucleotides read TGTGCCAGCAGCTCGGGACAGGGGTCCTACAATGAGCAGTTCTTC.

This chain connects TRBV5-1 to TRBJ1-1; no clear D gene. Trimming shortened V by 0 bases and J by 1 base, and 7 bases separated the two germline ends. CDR3 length equals 14 residues. The germline gives CDR1 SGHRS, CDR2 YFSETQ. The CDR3 bases are TGCGCCAGCAGCTTGGGTGGCGGGAACACTGAAGCTTTCTTT. It yields the protein CASSLGGGNTEAFF.

The chain recombines TRBV5-4 with TRBJ2-5, with D possibly TRBD2 on 6 matching bases. V gave up 4 bases and J gave up 0 bases, with 13 bases separating them. Germline assignment: CDR1 SGHNT and CDR2 YYREEE (reference sequence). The CDR3 is made up of 15 amino acids. This CDR3 reads CASSLRDSYQETQYF. The CDR3 DNA reads as TGTGCCAGCAGCCTCCGGGACTCGTACCAAGAGACCCAGTACTTC.

The J gene is TRBJ2-2, the V gene TRBV6-2 or TRBV6-3, with 9 bases fitting TRBD1. The germline V gene has CDR1 MNHEY and CDR2 SVGEGT. V was pared by 2 bases and J by 0 bases, with 1 base of the junction left unmatched. The CDR3 is made up of 16 amino acids. The CDR3 sequence: CASSYGTGTNTGELFF. The CDR3 region has the DNA TGTGCCAGCAGTTACGGGACAGGGACGAACACCGGGGAGCTGTTTTTT.

J is TRBJ1-1 and V is TRBV28; D perhaps matches TRBD1 (5 bases). Deletions cut 3 bases from V and 7 bases from J, with 9 bases between. Germline lookup yields CDR1 MDHEN and CDR2 SYDVKM. The CDR3 is 12 residues long. The CDR3 protein is CASSFKGIEAFF. The CDR3 DNA is TGTGCCAGCAGTTTTAAGGGGATTGAAGCTTTCTTT.

The genes are TRBV6-5 and TRBJ2-3; 9 bases agree with TRBD1. CDR3 length: 15 amino acids. The germline CDR1 and CDR2 sequences are MNHEY and SVGAGI. Trimming took 6 bases from V and 2 from J; bases not matched to a gene: 6. As DNA, the CDR3 is TGTGCCAGCAGCAACAGGGGGCGAGTCACAGATACGCAGTATTTT. This gives the protein CASSNRGRVTDTQYF.

This clone was recorded a few times. The rearrangement uses TRBV7-2 and TRBJ1-5; a weak D match, TRBD1 (6 bases). V was pared by 5 bases and J by 0 bases, with 11 bases between. This CDR3 has 15 amino acids. The germline V gene has CDR1 SGHTA and CDR2 FQGNSA. In DNA, the CDR3 is TGTGCCAGCAGCCGCCGGGACAATAGCAATCAGCCCCAGCATTTT. Translation gives CASSRRDNSNQPQHF. Based on the CDR3 plus reference TRBV7-2 and TRBJ1-5, the full variable domain is GAGVSQSPSNKVTEKGKDVELRCDPISGHTALYWYRQSLGQGLEFLIYFQGNSAPDKSGLPSDRFSAERTGGSVSTLTIQRTQQEDSAVYLCASSRRDNSNQPQHFGDGTRLSIL.

The CDR3 region is CASSQQGPRQPQHF. Here the CDR3 DNA reads TGTGCCAGCAGTCAACAGGGTCCCCGTCAGCCCCAGCATTTT. The chain combines TRBV28 with TRBJ1-5, with a tentative D call TRBD1 (6 bases). This CDR3 is 14 amino acids long. The germline V gene has CDR1 MDHEN and CDR2 SYDVKM. V lost 5 bases to trimming and J lost 6 bases, with 14 bases between them.

V gene TRBV27 combines with J gene TRBJ1-5; perhaps TRBD1 as D (5 bases). Germline CDR1 MNHEY, CDR2 SMNVEV (reference sequence). Trimming took off 3 bases at V and 2 bases at J, with 8 bases between the two ends. The CDR3 is 14 residues long. The CDR3 spells CASSFQGGNQPQHF. The CDR3 DNA is TGTGCCAGCAGTTTTCAGGGTGGCAATCAGCCCCAGCATTTT.

The chain has TRBV25-1 and TRBJ1-2; no definite D call. V lost 4 bases to trimming and J lost 6 bases, with 12 bases between them. CDR1 and CDR2 from the germline V gene are MGHDK and SYGVNS. The CDR3 extends over 13 amino acids. The CDR3, as DNA: TGTGCCAGCAGTGCGCGCGACATCGATGGCTACACCTTC. Its translation is CASSARDIDGYTF.

The chain couples TRBV5-1 to TRBJ1-4; no clear D gene. In germline, CDR1 is SGHRS, CDR2 YFSETQ. This CDR3 contains 15 residues. V lost 1 base, J lost 8 bases, and 15 bases lay in between. The CDR3 DNA sequence: TGCGCCAGCAGCTTGATGGATCAGGCGGGAGAAAAACTGTTTTTT. It codes for CASSLMDQAGEKLFF.

The chain is built from TRBV5-1 and TRBJ2-7; 8 bases agree with TRBD2. The V segment lost 4 bases and the J segment 6 bases; nucleotides outside the gene matches: 9. This CDR3 has 14 amino acids. Germline lookup yields CDR1 SGHRS and CDR2 YFSETQ. CDR3 sequence: CASSLQRETGEQYF. The CDR3 nucleotides read TGCGCCAGCAGCCTCCAGCGGGAGACCGGCGAGCAGTACTTC. Full variable domain (rest looked up from reference TRBV5-1 and TRBJ2-7): KAGVTQTPRYLIKTRGQQVTLSCSPISGHRSVSWYQQTPGQGLQFLFEYFSETQRNKGNFPGRFSGRQFSNSRSEMNVSTLELGDSALYLCASSLQRETGEQYFGPGTRLTVT.

CDR3 sequence (DNA): TGTGCCAGCAGCCGGGGGGACAGGCCGCAGCCCCAGCATTTT. It translates to CASSRGDRPQPQHF. V gene TRBV6-2 or TRBV6-3 combines with J gene TRBJ1-5, with 8 bases identical to TRBD1. Germline V gives CDR1 MNHEY, CDR2 SVGEGT. The CDR3 loop spans 14 amino acids. V lost 6 bases, J lost 7 bases, and 8 bases stayed unmatched.

The genes are TRBV3-1 (or the pseudogene TRBV3-2) and TRBJ2-1; tentative D call: TRBD1 (5 bases). V shed 4 bases and J shed 8 bases, with 12 bases lying between them. The CDR3 is 13 residues long. CDR1 LGHDT and CDR2 YNNKEL come from the germline V gene (reference sequence). The CDR3 region is CASSREGADEQFF. The CDR3 DNA reads TGTGCCAGCAGCCGCGAAGGGGCGGATGAGCAGTTCTTC.

The genes are TRBV14 and TRBJ2-3; 8 bases agree with TRBD2. In germline, CDR1 is SGHDN, CDR2 FVKESK. J was trimmed by 4 bases and V by 0 bases; bases with no gene match: 15. The CDR3 runs 19 residues. The CDR3 spells CASSQDLLGGVLSSDTQYF. The DNA of the CDR3 is TGTGCCAGCAGCCAAGATCTCCTCGGGGGGGTCTTGAGCTCAGATACGCAGTATTTT.

CDR3 protein: CASTRGVMNTEAFF. DNA for the CDR3: TGTGCCAGCACCCGAGGAGTCATGAACACTGAAGCTTTCTTT. V usage is TRBV6-5 and J usage is TRBJ1-1; D remains ambiguous. Germline CDR1 MNHEY, CDR2 SVGAGI. This CDR3 is built from 14 residues. Trimming cost V 7 bases and J 0 bases, with 12 bases left between them.

This clone was seen more than once but under ten times. The rearrangement links TRBV5-4 to TRBJ2-2; D might be TRBD2 (5 bases). From germline, CDR1 is SGHNT and CDR2 YYREEE (reference sequence). This CDR3 has 16 residues. Trimming cost V 7 bases and J 2 bases, with 18 bases left between them. The CDR3 here is CASATVDRGNTGELFF. The CDR3 nucleotides are TGTGCCAGCGCGACGGTGGACCGGGGAAACACCGGGGAGCTGTTTTTT. Based on the CDR3 plus reference TRBV5-4 and TRBJ2-2, the full variable domain is ETGVTQSPTHLIKTRGQQVTLRCSSQSGHNTVSWYQQALGQGPQFIFQYYREEENGRGNFPPRFSGLQFPNYSSELNVNALELDDSALYLCASATVDRGNTGELFFGEGSRLTVL.

This chain joins TRBV19 and TRBJ1-1, with 9 positions matching TRBD1. V trimming: 5 bases; J trimming: 8 bases; junction bases outside the gene matches: 9. The V gene's germline CDR1 is LNHDA and CDR2 SQIVND (reference sequence). The CDR3 covers 14 residues. CDR3 amino acids: CASSSGQGSSEAFF. Written as DNA, the CDR3 is TGTGCCAGTAGTTCAGGACAGGGGTCGTCGGAAGCTTTCTTT.

The chain is built from TRBV10-3 and TRBJ2-3; D is undetermined. Looked up from germline, CDR1 is ENHRY and CDR2 is SYGVKD. V was cut by 0 bases and J by 6 bases, with 13 bases left in between. This CDR3 is 15 amino acids long. CDR3 region: CAISESGQVGDTQYF. The CDR3 DNA is TGTGCCATCAGTGAGTCTGGTCAGGTAGGCGATACGCAGTATTTT.

The rearrangement joins TRBV25-1 to TRBJ1-2; tentative D call: TRBD1 (6 bases). Germline CDR1 and CDR2: MGHDK and SYGVNS. The V end was cut by 4 bases, the J end by 8 bases, with 14 bases between. The CDR3 runs 13 residues. Here the CDR3 DNA reads TGTGCCAGCAGTGCATTGGGGGCGAGAGGCTACACCTTC. As protein: CASSALGARGYTF.

The J gene is TRBJ2-1, the V gene TRBV27; 8 nucleotides match TRBD1. CDR1 MNHEY and CDR2 SMNVEV come from the germline V gene (reference sequence). The CDR3 consists of 14 residues. The V gene end was trimmed by 4 bases and the J gene end by 8 bases; junction bases not matched to a gene: 7. As DNA, the CDR3 is TGTGCCAGCAGTTGGGGGACAGGTCGTGATGAGCAGTTCTTC. It encodes CASSWGTGRDEQFF.

V and J are TRBV19 and TRBJ1-2, with D perhaps TRBD1 (5 bases). This CDR3 region has 16 residues. Germline CDR1 and CDR2: LNHDA and SQIVND (reference sequence). Trimming removed 1 base from V and 4 bases from J, with 16 bases in between. This CDR3 reads CASSIAPSAGGYGYTF. CDR3 nucleotide sequence: TGTGCCAGTAGTATAGCTCCATCGGCCGGGGGCTATGGCTACACCTTC.

The V call is TRBV28, the J call TRBJ1-4; tentative D call: TRBD1 (6 bases). Looked up from germline, CDR1 is MDHEN and CDR2 is SYDVKM. The CDR3 is 13 amino acids. Trimming shortened V by 9 bases and J by 3 bases, and 11 bases separated the two germline ends. The CDR3 is CASYRVSNEKLFF. The CDR3 DNA is TGTGCCAGTTACAGGGTTTCTAATGAAAAACTGTTTTTT.

This sequence joins TRBV14 and TRBJ2-1; a weak D match, TRBD2 (5 bases). V gave up 4 bases and J gave up 8 bases, with 15 bases separating them. The CDR3 sequence is 14 residues long. Looked up from germline, CDR1 is SGHDN and CDR2 is FVKESK. The CDR3 sequence: CASSRSGLWDEQFF. Written as DNA, the CDR3 is TGTGCCAGCAGCCGGAGCGGCTTATGGGATGAGCAGTTCTTC.

This chain uses TRBV7-8 with TRBJ1-2, with D possibly matching TRBD1 (6 bases). Germline CDR1 is SGHVS and CDR2 is FQNEAQ. The CDR3 length is 16 residues. Trimming removed 1 base from V and 2 bases from J, with 14 bases in between. Here the CDR3 DNA reads TGTGCCAGCAGCTTAGGAAAGCCCGGACAGAACTATGGCTACACCTTC. It is translated as CASSLGKPGQNYGYTF.

The sample holds one count of this clone. At one boundary the junction diverges from the germline segment, which might be a read error. V usage is TRBV5-5 and J usage is TRBJ2-6; 10 nucleotides line up with TRBD1. From germline, CDR1 is SGHKS and CDR2 YYEKEE (reference sequence). The length of the CDR3 is 16 residues. CDR3 DNA sequence: TGTGTCAGCAGCTTGGGGACAGGGGCTGGGGCCAACGTCCTGACTTTC. Protein: CVSSLGTGAGANVLTF.

This clone was counted between two and nine times. The chain links TRBV6-1 to TRBJ1-1, with D unresolved. Germline V gives CDR1 MNHNS, CDR2 SASEGT. The CDR3 spans 10 residues. V was shortened by 3 bases and J by 10 bases, with 6 bases between the two germline ends. For the CDR3, the DNA is TGTGCCAGCAGTGAGCGAAGAGCTTTCTTT. Translated: CASSERRAFF.

V and J are TRBV6-1 and TRBJ2-1; 7 positions match TRBD1. CDR3 length: 16 amino acids. The J segment lost 5 bases and the V segment lost 1 base, leaving 8 bases of the junction unmatched. Germline V gives CDR1 MNHNS, CDR2 SASEGT. The CDR3 DNA reads as TGTGCCAGCAGTGAAGAGGGGGCCCTATCTCACAATGAGCAGTTCTTC. It translates to CASSEEGALSHNEQFF.

The rearrangement links TRBV7-2 to TRBJ1-5; tentatively, D is TRBD1 (5 bases). Germline CDR1 is SGHTA and CDR2 is FQGNSA. V was trimmed by 4 bases and J by 2 bases, leaving 12 bases between them. The CDR3 spans 15 residues. The CDR3 DNA reads as TGTGCCAGCAGCTCGCAGGGTAGTGGCAATCAGCCCCAGCATTTT. Protein sequence: CASSSQGSGNQPQHF.

The chain recombines TRBV28 with TRBJ2-7, with D tentatively TRBD1 (5 bases). The CDR3 totals 12 residues. Germline V gene lookup returns CDR1 MDHEN and CDR2 SYDVKM. V lost 5 bases and J lost 6, with 11 bases in between. CDR3 residues: CASSQSRVEQYF. DNA of the CDR3: TGTGCCAGCAGTCAATCCAGGGTCGAGCAGTACTTC.

The chain is built from TRBV6-5 and TRBJ2-7; D is possibly TRBD2 (7 bases). This CDR3 spans 14 amino acids. CDR1 and CDR2 from the germline V gene are MNHEY and SVGAGI. Deletions cut 6 bases from V and 3 bases from J, with 15 bases between. The CDR3 sequence: CASRQGGGSYEQYF. CDR3 coding DNA: TGTGCCAGCAGACAAGGGGGGGGCAGCTACGAGCAGTACTTC.

V and J are TRBV7-9 and TRBJ2-1, with TRBD2 matching over 7 bases. CDR3 length equals 14 residues. CDR1 and CDR2 (germline): SEHNR, FQNEAQ (reference sequence). The ends lost 0 bases at V and 9 bases at J; junction bases unmatched: 5. The CDR3 DNA follows: TGTGCCAGCAGCTTAGCGGGAGGGGTTGGTGAGCAGTTCTTC. Protein product: CASSLAGGVGEQFF.